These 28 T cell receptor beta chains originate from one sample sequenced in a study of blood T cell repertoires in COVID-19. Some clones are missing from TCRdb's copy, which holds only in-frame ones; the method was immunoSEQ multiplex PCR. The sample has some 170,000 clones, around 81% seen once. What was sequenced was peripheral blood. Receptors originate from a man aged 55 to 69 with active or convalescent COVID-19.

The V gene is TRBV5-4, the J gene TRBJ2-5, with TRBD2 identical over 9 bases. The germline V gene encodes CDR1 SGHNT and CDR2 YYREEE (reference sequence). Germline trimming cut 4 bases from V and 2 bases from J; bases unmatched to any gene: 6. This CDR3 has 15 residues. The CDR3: CASSRSSGVQETQYF. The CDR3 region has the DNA TGTGCCAGCAGCAGGTCTAGCGGGGTACAAGAGACCCAGTACTTC. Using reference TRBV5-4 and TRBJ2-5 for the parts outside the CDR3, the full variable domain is ETGVTQSPTHLIKTRGQQVTLRCSSQSGHNTVSWYQQALGQGPQFIFQYYREEENGRGNFPPRFSGLQFPNYSSELNVNALELDDSALYLCASSRSSGVQETQYFGPGTRLLVL.

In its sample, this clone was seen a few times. The CDR3 is CASSYMKLRSNQPQHF. As DNA, the CDR3 is TGTGCCAGCAGTTACATGAAGTTGCGGAGCAATCAGCCCCAGCATTTT. The chain uses TRBV6-6 and TRBJ1-5; D not resolved. The CDR3 length is 16 residues. V was trimmed by 2 bases and J by 1 base, leaving 12 bases between them. Germline V lookup: CDR1 MNHNY, CDR2 SVGAGI (reference sequence).

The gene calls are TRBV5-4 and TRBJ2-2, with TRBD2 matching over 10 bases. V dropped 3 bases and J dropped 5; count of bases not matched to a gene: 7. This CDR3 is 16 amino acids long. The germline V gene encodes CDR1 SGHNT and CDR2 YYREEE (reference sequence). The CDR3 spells CASSSRTSGWTGELFF. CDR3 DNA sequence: TGTGCCAGCAGCTCTCGGACTAGCGGATGGACCGGGGAGCTGTTTTTT.

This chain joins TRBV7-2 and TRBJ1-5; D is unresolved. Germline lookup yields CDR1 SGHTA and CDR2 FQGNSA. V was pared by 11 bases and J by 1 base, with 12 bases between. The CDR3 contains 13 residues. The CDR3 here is CAPYGRSNQPQHF. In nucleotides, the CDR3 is TGTGCCCCGTACGGGAGGAGCAATCAGCCCCAGCATTTT.

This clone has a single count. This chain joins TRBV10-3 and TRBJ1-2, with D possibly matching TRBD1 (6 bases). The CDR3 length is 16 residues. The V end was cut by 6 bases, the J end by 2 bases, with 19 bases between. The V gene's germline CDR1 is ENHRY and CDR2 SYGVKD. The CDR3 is CAIRANQDSANYGYTF. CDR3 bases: TGTGCCATCAGGGCAAATCAGGACAGTGCAAACTATGGCTACACCTTC.

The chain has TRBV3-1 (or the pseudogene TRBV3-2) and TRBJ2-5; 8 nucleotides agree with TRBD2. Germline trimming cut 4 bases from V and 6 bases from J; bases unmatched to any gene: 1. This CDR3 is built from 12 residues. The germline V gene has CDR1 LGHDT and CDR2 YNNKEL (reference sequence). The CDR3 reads CASSLAGQTQYF. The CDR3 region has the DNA TGTGCCAGCAGCCTAGCGGGGCAGACCCAGTACTTC.

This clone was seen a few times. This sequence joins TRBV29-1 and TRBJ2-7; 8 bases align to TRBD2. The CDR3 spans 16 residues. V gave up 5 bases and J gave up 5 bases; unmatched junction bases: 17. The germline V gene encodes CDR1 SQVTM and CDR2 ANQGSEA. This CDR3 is CSVRPGGSGASNEQYF. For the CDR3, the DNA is TGCAGCGTTCGCCCGGGGGGTAGCGGGGCATCTAACGAGCAGTACTTC.

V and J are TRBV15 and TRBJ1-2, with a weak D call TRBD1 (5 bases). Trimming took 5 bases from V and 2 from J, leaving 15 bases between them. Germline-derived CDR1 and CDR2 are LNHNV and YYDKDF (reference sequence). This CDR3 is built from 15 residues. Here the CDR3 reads CATSPGGGQNYGYTF. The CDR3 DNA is TGTGCCACCAGCCCCGGGGGAGGTCAGAACTATGGCTACACCTTC.

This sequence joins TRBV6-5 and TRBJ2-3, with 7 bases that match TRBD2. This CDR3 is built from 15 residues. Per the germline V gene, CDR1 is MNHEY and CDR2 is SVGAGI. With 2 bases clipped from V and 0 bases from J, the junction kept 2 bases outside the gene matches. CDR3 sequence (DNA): TGTGCCAGCAGTTACGCTAGCGGTAGCACAGATACGCAGTATTTT. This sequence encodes CASSYASGSTDTQYF.

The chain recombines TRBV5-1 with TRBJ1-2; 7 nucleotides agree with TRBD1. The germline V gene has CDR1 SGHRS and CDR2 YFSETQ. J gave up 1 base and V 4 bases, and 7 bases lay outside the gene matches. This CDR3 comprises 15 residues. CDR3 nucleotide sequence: TGCGCCAGCAGCCCCGGGACAGAAATTAACTATGGCTACACCTTC. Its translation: CASSPGTEINYGYTF.

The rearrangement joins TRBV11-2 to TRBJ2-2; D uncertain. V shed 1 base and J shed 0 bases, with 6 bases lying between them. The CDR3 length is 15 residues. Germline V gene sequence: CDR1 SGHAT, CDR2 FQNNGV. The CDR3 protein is CASSLVTANTGELFF. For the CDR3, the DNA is TGTGCCAGCAGCTTAGTTACAGCGAACACCGGGGAGCTGTTTTTT. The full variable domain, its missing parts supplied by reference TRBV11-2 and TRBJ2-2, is EAGVAQSPRYKIIEKRQSVAFWCNPISGHATLYWYQQILGQGPKLLIQFQNNGVVDDSQLPKDRFSAERLKGVDSTLKIQPAKLEDSAVYLCASSLVTANTGELFFGEGSRLTVL.

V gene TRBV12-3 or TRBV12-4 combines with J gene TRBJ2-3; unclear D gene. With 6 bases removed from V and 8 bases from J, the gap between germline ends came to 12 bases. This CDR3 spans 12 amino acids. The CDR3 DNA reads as TGTGCCAGCAGCCCTGGTCCCGGTACGCAGTATTTT. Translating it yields CASSPGPGTQYF.

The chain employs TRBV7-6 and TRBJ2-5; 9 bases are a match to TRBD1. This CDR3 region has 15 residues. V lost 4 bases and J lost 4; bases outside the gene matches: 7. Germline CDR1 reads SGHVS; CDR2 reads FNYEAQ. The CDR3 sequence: CASSSPGTGLETQYF. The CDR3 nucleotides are TGTGCCAGCAGCTCCCCTGGGACAGGGTTAGAGACCCAGTACTTC.

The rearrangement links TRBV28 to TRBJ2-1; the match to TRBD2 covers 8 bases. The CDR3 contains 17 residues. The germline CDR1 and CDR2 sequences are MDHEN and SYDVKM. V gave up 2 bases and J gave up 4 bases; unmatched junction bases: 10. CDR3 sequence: CASSLIGGRKAYNEQFF. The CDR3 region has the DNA TGTGCCAGCAGTTTAATCGGCGGGAGGAAAGCTTACAATGAGCAGTTCTTC.

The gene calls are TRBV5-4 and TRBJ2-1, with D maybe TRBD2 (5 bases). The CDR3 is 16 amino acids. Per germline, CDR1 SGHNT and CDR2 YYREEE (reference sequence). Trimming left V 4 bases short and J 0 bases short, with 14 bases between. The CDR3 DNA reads TGTGCCAGCAGCACCTCCGGAGGCAACTCCTACAATGAGCAGTTCTTC. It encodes CASSTSGGNSYNEQFF. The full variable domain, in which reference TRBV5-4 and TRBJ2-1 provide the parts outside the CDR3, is ETGVTQSPTHLIKTRGQQVTLRCSSQSGHNTVSWYQQALGQGPQFIFQYYREEENGRGNFPPRFSGLQFPNYSSELNVNALELDDSALYLCASSTSGGNSYNEQFFGPGTRLTVL.

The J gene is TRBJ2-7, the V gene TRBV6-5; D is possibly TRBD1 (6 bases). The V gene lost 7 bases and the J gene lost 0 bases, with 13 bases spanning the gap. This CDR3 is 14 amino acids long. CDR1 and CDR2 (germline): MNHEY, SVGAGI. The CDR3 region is CASIDRPFSYEQYF. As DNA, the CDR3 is TGTGCCAGCATCGACAGGCCCTTCTCCTACGAGCAGTACTTC.

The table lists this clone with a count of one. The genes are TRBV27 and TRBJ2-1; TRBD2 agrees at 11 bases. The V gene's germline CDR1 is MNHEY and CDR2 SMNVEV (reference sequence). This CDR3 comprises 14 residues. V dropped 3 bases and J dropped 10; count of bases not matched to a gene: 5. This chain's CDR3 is CASSFVAGGWEQFF. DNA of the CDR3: TGTGCCAGCAGTTTTGTAGCGGGGGGGTGGGAGCAGTTCTTC.

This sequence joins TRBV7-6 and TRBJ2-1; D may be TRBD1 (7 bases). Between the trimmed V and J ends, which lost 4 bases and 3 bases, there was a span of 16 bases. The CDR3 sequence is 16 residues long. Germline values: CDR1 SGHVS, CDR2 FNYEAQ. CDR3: CASSSTRDSSYNEQFF. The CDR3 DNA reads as TGTGCCAGCAGCTCCACGCGGGACAGCAGCTACAATGAGCAGTTCTTC.

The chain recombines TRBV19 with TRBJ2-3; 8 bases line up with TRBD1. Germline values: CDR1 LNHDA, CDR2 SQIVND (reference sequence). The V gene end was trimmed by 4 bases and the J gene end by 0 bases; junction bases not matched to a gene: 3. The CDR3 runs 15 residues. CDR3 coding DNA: TGTGCCAGTAGTACAGGGGGCGGGAGCACAGATACGCAGTATTTT. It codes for CASSTGGGSTDTQYF.

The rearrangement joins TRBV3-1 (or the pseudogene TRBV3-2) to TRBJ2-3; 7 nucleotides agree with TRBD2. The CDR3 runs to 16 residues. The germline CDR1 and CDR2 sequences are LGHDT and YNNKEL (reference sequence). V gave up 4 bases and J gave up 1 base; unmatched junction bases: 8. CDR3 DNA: TGTGCCAGCAGCCTGTCGGGAGGAGCGGGCACAGATACGCAGTATTTT. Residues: CASSLSGGAGTDTQYF.

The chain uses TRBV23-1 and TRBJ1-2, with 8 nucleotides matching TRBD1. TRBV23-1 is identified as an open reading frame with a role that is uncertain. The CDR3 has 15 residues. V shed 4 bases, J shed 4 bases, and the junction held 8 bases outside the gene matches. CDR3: CASSLALQGGYGYTF. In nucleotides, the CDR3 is TGCGCCAGCAGTCTCGCGCTACAGGGGGGCTATGGCTACACCTTC.

CDR3 residues: CASSLEGRQGAGGYTF. The CDR3 nucleotides are TGCGCCAGCAGCTTGGAGGGACGGCAGGGGGCTGGTGGCTACACCTTC. V gene TRBV5-1 combines with J gene TRBJ1-2, with 8 bases matching TRBD1. The ends lost 0 bases at V and 7 bases at J; junction bases unmatched: 11. This CDR3 comprises 16 residues. Looked up from germline, CDR1 is SGHRS and CDR2 is YFSETQ. Looking up the rest from reference TRBV5-1 and TRBJ1-2 gives the full variable domain: KAGVTQTPRYLIKTRGQQVTLSCSPISGHRSVSWYQQTPGQGLQFLFEYFSETQRNKGNFPGRFSGRQFSNSRSEMNVSTLELGDSALYLCASSLEGRQGAGGYTFGSGTRLTVV.

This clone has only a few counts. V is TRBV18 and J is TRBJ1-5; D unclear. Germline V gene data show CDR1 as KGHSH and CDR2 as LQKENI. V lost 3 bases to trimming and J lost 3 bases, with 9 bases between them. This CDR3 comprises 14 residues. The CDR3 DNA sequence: TGTGCCAGCTCACCTGGCAGTTCCAATCAGCCCCAGCATTTT. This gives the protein CASSPGSSNQPQHF.

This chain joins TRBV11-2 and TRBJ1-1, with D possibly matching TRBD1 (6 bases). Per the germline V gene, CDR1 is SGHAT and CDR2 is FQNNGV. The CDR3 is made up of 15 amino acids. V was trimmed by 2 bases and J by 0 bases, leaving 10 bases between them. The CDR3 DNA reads TGTGCCAGCAGCTTACAGGGGTACATGAACACTGAAGCTTTCTTT. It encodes CASSLQGYMNTEAFF.

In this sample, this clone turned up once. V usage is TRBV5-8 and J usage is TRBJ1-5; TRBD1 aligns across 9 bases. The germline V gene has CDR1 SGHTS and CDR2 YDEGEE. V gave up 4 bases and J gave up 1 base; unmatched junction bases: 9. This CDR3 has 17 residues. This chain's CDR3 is CASSITGGSGSNQPQHF. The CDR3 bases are TGTGCCAGCAGCATAACAGGGGGCAGCGGGAGCAATCAGCCCCAGCATTTT.

CDR3 amino acids: CASSQETGVHGYTF. CDR3 DNA sequence: TGTGCCAGCAGCCAAGAAACGGGGGTTCATGGCTACACCTTC. V and J are TRBV4-2 and TRBJ1-2; D perhaps matches TRBD1 (5 bases). V dropped 0 bases and J dropped 6 bases, with 11 bases sitting between them. Germline V lookup: CDR1 LGHNA, CDR2 YNFKEQ. The length of the CDR3 is 14 residues.

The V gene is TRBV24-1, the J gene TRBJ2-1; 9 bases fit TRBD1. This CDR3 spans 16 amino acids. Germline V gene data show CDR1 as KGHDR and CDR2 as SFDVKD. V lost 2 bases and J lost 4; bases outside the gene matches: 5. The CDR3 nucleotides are TGTGCCACCAGTGATTCCGGGACAGGGAAATACAATGAGCAGTTCTTC. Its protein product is CATSDSGTGKYNEQFF.

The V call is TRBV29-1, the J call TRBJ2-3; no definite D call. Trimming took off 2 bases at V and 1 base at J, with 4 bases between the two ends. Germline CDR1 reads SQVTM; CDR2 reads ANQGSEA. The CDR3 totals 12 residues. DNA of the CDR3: TGCAGCGTTGAACATGGCACAGATACGCAGTATTTT. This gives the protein CSVEHGTDTQYF.